In its sample, the clone carrying this T cell receptor beta chain is medium-sized. Its antigen is unidentified. Time point indicated: sample taken at primary tumor resection. MiXCR, run by TCRdb on the 5' RACE reads, gives a single entry per CDR3 protein. The data show 3,000 to 4,000 distinct CDR3 sequences, roughly 8.3% seen once. This entry comes from a study of spatial heterogeneity in lung cancer. Study findings and constraints: Counts of expanded intratumoral alpha and beta TCRs tracked tumor mutation counts.

Germline lookup yields CDR1 ENHRY and CDR2 SYGVKD. Trimming shortened V by 4 bases and J by 3 bases, and 12 bases separated the two germline ends. The length of the CDR3 is 14 residues. This TCR came from a male donor with early-stage non-small cell lung cancer. The chain is built from TRBV10-3 and TRBJ1-2; TRBD1 is a possible D gene (6 bases). The material was lung tumor tissue, obtained at surgery. The CDR3 spells CAISARTEDYGYTF. The CDR3 region has the DNA TGTGCCATCAGTGCCCGGACAGAGGACTATGGCTACACCTTC.